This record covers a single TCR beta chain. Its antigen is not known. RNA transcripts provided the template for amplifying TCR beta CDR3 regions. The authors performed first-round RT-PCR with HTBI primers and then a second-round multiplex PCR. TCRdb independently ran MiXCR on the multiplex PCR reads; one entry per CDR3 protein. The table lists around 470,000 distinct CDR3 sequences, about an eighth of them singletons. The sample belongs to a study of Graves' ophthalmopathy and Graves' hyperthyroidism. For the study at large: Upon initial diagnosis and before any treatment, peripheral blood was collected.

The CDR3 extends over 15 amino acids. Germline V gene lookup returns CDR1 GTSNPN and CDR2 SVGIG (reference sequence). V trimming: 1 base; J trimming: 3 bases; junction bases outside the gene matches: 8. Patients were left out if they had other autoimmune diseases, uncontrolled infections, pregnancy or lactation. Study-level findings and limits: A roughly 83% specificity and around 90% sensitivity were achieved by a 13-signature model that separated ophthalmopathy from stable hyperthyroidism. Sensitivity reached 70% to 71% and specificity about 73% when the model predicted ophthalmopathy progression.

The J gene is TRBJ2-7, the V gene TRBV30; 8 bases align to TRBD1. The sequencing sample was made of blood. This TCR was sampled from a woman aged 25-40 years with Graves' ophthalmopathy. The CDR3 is CAWSGDRGASYEQYF. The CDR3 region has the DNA TGTGCCTGGAGTGGAGACAGGGGCGCTAGCTACGAGCAGTACTTC.